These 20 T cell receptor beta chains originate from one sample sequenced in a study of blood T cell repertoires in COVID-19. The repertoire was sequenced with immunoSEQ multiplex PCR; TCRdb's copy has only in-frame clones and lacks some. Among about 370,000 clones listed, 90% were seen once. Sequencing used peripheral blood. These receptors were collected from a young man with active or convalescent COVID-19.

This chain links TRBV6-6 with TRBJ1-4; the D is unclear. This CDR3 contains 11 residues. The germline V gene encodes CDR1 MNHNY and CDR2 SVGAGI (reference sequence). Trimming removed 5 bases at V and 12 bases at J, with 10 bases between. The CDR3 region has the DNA TGTGCCAGCAGTGGAGTCTTAGAACTGTTTTTT. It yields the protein CASSGVLELFF.

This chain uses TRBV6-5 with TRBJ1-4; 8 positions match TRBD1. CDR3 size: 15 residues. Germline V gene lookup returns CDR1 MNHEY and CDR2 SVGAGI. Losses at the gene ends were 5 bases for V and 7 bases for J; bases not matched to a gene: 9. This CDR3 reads CASSRQGARVEKLFF. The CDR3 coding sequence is TGTGCCAGCAGTAGGCAGGGGGCTAGAGTTGAAAAACTGTTTTTT.

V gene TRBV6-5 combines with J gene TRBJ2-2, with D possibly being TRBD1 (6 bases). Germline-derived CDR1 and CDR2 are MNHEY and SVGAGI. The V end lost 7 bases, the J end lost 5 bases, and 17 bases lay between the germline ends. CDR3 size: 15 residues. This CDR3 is CASTLNRVKTGELFF. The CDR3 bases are TGTGCCAGCACTCTAAACAGGGTTAAGACCGGGGAGCTGTTTTTT.

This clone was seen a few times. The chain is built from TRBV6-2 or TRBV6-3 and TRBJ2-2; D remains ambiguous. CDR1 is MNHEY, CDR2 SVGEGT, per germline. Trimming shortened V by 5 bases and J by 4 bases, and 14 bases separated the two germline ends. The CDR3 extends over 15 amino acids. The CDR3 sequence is CASSAPYIVTGELFF. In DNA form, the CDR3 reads TGTGCCAGCAGTGCCCCATATATAGTCACCGGGGAGCTGTTTTTT.

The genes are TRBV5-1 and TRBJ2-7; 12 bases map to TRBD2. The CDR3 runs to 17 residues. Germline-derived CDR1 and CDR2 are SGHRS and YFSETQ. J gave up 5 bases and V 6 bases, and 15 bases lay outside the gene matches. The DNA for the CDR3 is TGCGCCAGCAAGGTCTCTCTAGCGGGAGGGCCCCAGGACGAGCAGTACTTC. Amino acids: CASKVSLAGGPQDEQYF.

CDR3 coding DNA: TGTGCCAGCAGTTTATTGAGACTAGCACCCAATGAGCAGTTCTTC. It encodes CASSLLRLAPNEQFF. The chain is built from TRBV28 and TRBJ2-1, with TRBD2 identical over 7 bases. CDR3 length: 15 amino acids. With V trimmed by 1 base and J by 6 bases, 6 bases remained unmatched. From germline, CDR1 is MDHEN and CDR2 SYDVKM.

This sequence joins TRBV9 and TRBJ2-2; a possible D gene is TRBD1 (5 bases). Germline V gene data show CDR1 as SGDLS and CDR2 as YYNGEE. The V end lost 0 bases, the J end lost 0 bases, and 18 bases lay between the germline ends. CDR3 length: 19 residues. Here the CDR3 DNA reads TGTGCCAGCAGCGTAGAGGCCCCGGTAGGGGCCTCGAACACCGGGGAGCTGTTTTTT. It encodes CASSVEAPVGASNTGELFF.

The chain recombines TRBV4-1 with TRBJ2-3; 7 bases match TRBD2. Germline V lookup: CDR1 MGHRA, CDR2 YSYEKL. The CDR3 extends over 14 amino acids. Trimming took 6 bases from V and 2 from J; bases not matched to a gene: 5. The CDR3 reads CASRSGTNTDTQYF. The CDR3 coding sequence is TGCGCCAGCAGGTCCGGGACTAACACAGATACGCAGTATTTT.

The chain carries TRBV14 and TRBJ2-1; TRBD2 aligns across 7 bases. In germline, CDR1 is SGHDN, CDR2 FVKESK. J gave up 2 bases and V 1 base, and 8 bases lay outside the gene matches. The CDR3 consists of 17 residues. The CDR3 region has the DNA TGTGCCAGCAGCCAAGTGTCGCAACTAGCGACCTACAATGAGCAGTTCTTC. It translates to CASSQVSQLATYNEQFF.

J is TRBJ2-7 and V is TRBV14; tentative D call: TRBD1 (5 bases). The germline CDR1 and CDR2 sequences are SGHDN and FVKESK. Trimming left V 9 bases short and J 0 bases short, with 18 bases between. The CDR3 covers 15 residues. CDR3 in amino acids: CASRETGVPSYEQYF. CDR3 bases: TGTGCCAGTAGAGAAACAGGAGTTCCCTCCTACGAGCAGTACTTC. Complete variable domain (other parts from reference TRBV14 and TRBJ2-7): EAGVTQFPSHSVIEKGQTVTLRCDPISGHDNLYWYRRVMGKEIKFLLHFVKESKQDESGMPNNRFLAERTGGTYSTLKVQPAELEDSGVYFCASRETGVPSYEQYFGPGTRLTVT.

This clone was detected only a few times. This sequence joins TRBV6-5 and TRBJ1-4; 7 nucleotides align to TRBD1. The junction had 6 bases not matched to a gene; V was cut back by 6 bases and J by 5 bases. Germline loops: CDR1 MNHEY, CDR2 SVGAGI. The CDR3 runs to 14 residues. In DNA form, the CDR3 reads TGTGCCAGCAGCCGACAGGGAGGCAATGAAAAACTGTTTTTT. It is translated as CASSRQGGNEKLFF.

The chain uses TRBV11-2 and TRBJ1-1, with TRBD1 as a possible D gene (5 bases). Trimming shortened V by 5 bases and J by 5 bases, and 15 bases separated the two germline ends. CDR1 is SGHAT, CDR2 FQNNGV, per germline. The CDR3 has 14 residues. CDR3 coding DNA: TGTGCCAGCAGCCTCCATGGGGGGGTGACTGAAGCTTTCTTT. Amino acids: CASSLHGGVTEAFF.

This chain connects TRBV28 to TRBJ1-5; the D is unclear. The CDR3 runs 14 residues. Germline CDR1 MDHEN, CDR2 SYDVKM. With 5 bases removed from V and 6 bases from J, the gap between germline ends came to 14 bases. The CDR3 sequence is CASSPIRWSQPQHF. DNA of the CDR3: TGTGCCAGCAGTCCCATACGGTGGAGTCAGCCCCAGCATTTT.

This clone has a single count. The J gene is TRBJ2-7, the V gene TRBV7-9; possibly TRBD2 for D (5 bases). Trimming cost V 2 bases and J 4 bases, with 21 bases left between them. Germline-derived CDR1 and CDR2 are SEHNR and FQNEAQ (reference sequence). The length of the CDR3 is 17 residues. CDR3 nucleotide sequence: TGTGCCAGCAGCTTATCCCTCGTTGGAATAACGGGATACGAGCAGTACTTC. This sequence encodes CASSLSLVGITGYEQYF.

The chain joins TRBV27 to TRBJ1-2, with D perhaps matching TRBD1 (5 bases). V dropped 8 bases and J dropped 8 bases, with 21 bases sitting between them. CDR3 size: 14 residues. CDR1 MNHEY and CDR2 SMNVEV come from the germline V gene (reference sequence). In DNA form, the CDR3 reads TGTGCCAGCTCCTCGGGGGGACCAATAAAAGGCTACACCTTC. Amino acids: CASSSGGPIKGYTF.

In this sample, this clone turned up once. This CDR3 reads CASSYRSTTGELFF. In DNA form, the CDR3 reads TGTGCCAGCAGTTACCGGAGTACCACCGGGGAGCTGTTTTTT. The J gene is TRBJ2-2, the V gene TRBV6-5; D is undetermined. Germline lookup yields CDR1 MNHEY and CDR2 SVGAGI. The CDR3 totals 14 residues. Trimming removed 2 bases at V and 4 bases at J, with 8 bases between.

The CDR3 DNA sequence: TGCGCCAGCAGCCAAGTTTTGAGAGGGAATGAGCAGTTCTTC. Residues: CASSQVLRGNEQFF. The J gene is TRBJ2-1, the V gene TRBV4-1, with D possibly being TRBD2 (5 bases). CDR1 and CDR2 from the germline V gene are MGHRA and YSYEKL. There are 14 residues in the CDR3. The germline V and J ends were trimmed by 1 base and 7 bases, with 11 bases remaining between them.

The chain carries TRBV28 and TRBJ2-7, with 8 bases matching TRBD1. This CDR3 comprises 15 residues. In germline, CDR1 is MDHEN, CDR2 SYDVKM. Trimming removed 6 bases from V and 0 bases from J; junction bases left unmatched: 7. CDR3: CASSQWTGNSYEQYF. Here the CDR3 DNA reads TGTGCCAGCAGCCAGTGGACAGGGAACTCCTACGAGCAGTACTTC.

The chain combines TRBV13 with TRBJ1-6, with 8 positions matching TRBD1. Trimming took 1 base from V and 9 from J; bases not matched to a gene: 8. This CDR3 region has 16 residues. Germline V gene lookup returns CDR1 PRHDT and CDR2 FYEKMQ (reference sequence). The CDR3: CASSLVQGAGGSPLHF. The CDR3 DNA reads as TGTGCCAGCAGCTTAGTTCAGGGGGCGGGTGGTTCACCCCTCCACTTT.

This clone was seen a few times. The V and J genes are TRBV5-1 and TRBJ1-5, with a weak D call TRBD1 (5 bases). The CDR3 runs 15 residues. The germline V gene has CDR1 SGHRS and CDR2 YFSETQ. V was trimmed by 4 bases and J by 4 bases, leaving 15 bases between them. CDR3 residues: CASSPGLGGNQPQHF. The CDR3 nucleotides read TGCGCCAGCAGCCCGGGACTCGGGGGGAATCAGCCCCAGCATTTT.